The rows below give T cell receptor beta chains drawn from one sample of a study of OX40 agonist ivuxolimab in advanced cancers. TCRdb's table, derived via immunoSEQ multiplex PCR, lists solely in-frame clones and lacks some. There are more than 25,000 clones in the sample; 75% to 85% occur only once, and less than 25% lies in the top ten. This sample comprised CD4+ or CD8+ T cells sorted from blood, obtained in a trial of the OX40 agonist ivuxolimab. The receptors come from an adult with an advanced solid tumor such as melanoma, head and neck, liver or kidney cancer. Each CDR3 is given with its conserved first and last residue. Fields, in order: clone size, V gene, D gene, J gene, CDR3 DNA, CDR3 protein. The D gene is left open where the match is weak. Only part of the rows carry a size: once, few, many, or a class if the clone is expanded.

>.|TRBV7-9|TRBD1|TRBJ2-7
TGTGCCAGCAGCTTTACAGGGGGGAGAGGTTACGAGCAGTACTTC
CASSFTGGRGYEQYF
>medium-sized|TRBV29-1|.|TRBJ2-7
TGCAGCGTTGAAGAGCGATCCTACGAGCAGTACTTC
CSVEERSYEQYF
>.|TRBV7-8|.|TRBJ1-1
TGTGCCAGCAGCTGGGGGGCAAATATGAACACTGAAGCTTTCTTT
CASSWGANMNTEAFF
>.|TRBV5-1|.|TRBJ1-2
TGCGCCAGCAGCTTAGGAGTTACCCCCGGGGGCTACACCTTC
CASSLGVTPGGYTF
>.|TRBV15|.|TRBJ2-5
TGTGCCACCAGCAGAGAAATAGCGGTAGGGGAGACCCAGTACTTC
CATSREIAVGETQYF
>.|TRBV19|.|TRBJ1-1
TGTGCCAGTAGTATAGGATTGGCAGGGCGAGAAGGCACTGAAGCTTTCTTT
CASSIGLAGREGTEAFF
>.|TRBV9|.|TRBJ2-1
TGTGCCAGCAGCGTAGAGGACAGTAATGGCTATGAGCAGTTCTTC
CASSVEDSNGYEQFF
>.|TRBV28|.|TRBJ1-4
TGTGCCAGCAGTTTACGGGACAACTTTAATGAAAAACTGTTTTTT
CASSLRDNFNEKLFF
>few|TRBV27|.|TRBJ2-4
TGTGCCAGCAGTTTAACCGGGGTAGCCAAAAACATTCAGTACTTC
CASSLTGVAKNIQYF
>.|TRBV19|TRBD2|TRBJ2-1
TGTGCCAGTACCCCTAGCGGCTTCTCCTACAATGAGCAGTTCTTC
CASTPSGFSYNEQFF
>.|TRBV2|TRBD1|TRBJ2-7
TGTGCCAGCACCGCGGACAGGGGTGGGGTGTACGAGCAGTACTTC
CASTADRGGVYEQYF
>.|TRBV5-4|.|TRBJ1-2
TGTGCCAGCAGCCCCGTACCTAACTATGGCTACACCTTC
CASSPVPNYGYTF
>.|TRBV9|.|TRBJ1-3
TGTGCCAGCAGCGTAGCTGGGGGGGCCCCCGTAGCTGGAAACACCATATATTTT
CASSVAGGAPVAGNTIYF
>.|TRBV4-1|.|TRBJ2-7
TGCGCCAGCAGCCAAGCGCAGGGCCCCTACGAGCAGTACTTC
CASSQAQGPYEQYF
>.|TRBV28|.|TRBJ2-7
TGTGCCAGCAGTGTAGACTCCTACGAGCAGTACTTC
CASSVDSYEQYF
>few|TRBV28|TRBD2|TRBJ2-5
TGTGCCAGCAGCCTTAGCGGGACGGAGACCCAGTACTTC
CASSLSGTETQYF
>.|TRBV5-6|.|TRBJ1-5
TGTGCCAGCAGCTTTTGGACAGATAGCAATCAGCCCCAGCATTTT
CASSFWTDSNQPQHF
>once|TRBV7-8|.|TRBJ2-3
TGTGCCAGCAGCCCACCCCCCGGGACACAGAAACCTAGCACAGATACGCAGTATTTT
CASSPPPGTQKPSTDTQYF
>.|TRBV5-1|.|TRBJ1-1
TGCGCCAGCAGCTTGGCAGCCCACCCTGAGGGGAACACTGAAGCTTTCTTT
CASSLAAHPEGNTEAFF
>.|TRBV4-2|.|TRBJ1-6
TGTGCCAGCAGCCTTGGGGGTTCACCCCTCCACTTT
CASSLGGSPLHF
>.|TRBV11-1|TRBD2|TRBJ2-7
TGTGCCAGCAGCTTGCTAGCGGGGGGCTCTAACGAGCAGTACTTC
CASSLLAGGSNEQYF
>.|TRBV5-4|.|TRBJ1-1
TGTGCCAGCAGCCTTGCGGGGTACAACACTGAAGCTTTCTTT
CASSLAGYNTEAFF
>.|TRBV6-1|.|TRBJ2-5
TGTGCCAGCAGTGATCCCCTCACCCAAGAGACCCAGTACTTC
CASSDPLTQETQYF
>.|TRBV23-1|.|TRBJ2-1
TGCGCCAGCAGTCAATCGAGAGGCAGAAGCTCCTACAATGAGCAGTTCTTC
CASSQSRGRSSYNEQFF
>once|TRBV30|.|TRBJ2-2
TGTGCCTGGAGTTGGGCTTCGAACACCGGGGAGCTGTTTTTT
CAWSWASNTGELFF
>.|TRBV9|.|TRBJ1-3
TGTGCCTCCTCCTCGGGACGCTCCTTCTCTGGAAACACCATATATTTT
CASSSGRSFSGNTIYF
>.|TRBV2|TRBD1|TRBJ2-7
TGTGCCAGCAGGGACAGGGGGCTCTTCGAGCAGTACTTC
CASRDRGLFEQYF
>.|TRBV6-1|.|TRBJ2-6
TGTGCCAGCAGTGGGAGCGGCCAAAACTCTGGGGCCAACGTCCTGACTTTC
CASSGSGQNSGANVLTF
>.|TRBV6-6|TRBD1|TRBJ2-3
TGTGCCAGCAGTTATGGGACAGGGTGGACAGATACGCAGTATTTT
CASSYGTGWTDTQYF